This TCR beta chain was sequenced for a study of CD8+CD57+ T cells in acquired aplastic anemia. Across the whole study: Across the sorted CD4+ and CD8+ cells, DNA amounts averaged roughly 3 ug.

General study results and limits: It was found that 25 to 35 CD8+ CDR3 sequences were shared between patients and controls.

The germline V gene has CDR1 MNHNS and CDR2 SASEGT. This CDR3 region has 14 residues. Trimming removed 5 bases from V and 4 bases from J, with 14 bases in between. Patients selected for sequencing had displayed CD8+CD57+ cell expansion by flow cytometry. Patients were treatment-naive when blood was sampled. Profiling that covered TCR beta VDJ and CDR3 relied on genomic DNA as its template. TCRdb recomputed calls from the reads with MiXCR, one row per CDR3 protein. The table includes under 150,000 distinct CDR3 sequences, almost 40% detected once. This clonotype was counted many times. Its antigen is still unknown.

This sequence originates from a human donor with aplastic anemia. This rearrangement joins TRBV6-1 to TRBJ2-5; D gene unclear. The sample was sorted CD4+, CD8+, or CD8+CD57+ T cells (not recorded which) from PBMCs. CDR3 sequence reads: CASSPLWVGETQYF. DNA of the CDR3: TGTGCCAGCAGTCCCCTTTGGGTGGGAGAGACCCAGTACTTC.